This T cell receptor beta chain was sequenced during a study of Tregs in tolerant kidney transplant recipients. Points from the study as a whole: This study did not directly address biological reproducibility.

Measured with immunoSEQ multiplex PCR; TCRdb has only the in-frame clones, and not every one. The table lists approximately 30,000 clones, 82% of them singletons, with around 2% in the top ten. This clone was seen a single time. Its antigen remains unknown. V gave up 4 bases and J gave up 1 base, with 10 bases separating them. This CDR3 has 14 amino acids. Per the germline V gene, CDR1 is SGHVT and CDR2 is SQSDAQ. This chain links TRBV7-4 with TRBJ1-1; D ambiguous. Sequenced input: Tregs from blood cultured with allogeneic cells. This receptor was obtained from a human donor in good health. The CDR3 loop reads CASSYFWGNTEAFF. The CDR3 region has the DNA TGTGCCAGCAGCTATTTCTGGGGGAACACTGAAGCTTTCTTT.